What follows are 5 T cell receptor beta chains derived from one specimen sequenced in a study of CD8+ T cells in alopecia areata. Extracted RNA was reverse transcribed, and the resulting cDNA served as sequencing template. TCRdb's table, derived via immunoSEQ multiplex PCR, lists solely in-frame clones and lacks some. The table has about 82,000 clones, 51% seen once; the top ten hold approximately 5.7%. Specimen: NKG2D-high CD8+ T cells sorted from blood. These receptors were collected from a human donor with alopecia areata.

V gene TRBV2 combines with J gene TRBJ2-5, with D unclear. This CDR3 contains 11 residues. The V gene lost 5 bases and the J gene lost 4 bases, with 5 bases spanning the gap. Germline V gives CDR1 SNHLY, CDR2 FYNNEI. CDR3 DNA: TGTGCCAGCAGTACGGGAGAGACCCAGTACTTC. It codes for CASSTGETQYF.

The chain employs TRBV30 and TRBJ1-1, with no clear D. The V end was cut by 5 bases, the J end by 0 bases, with 7 bases between. Germline CDR1 is GTSNPN and CDR2 is SVGIG (reference sequence). The CDR3 runs to 12 residues. In DNA, the CDR3 is TGTGCCTGGTCCGTGATGAACACTGAAGCTTTCTTT. Amino acids: CAWSVMNTEAFF.

This clone was observed a handful of times. The gene calls are TRBV2 and TRBJ2-2; D not resolved. The CDR3 is made up of 13 amino acids. Germline-derived CDR1 and CDR2 are SNHLY and FYNNEI. With 6 bases removed from V and 6 bases from J, the gap between germline ends came to 11 bases. Here the CDR3 reads CASSETLAGELFF. The DNA for the CDR3 is TGTGCCAGCAGCGAGACACTTGCCGGGGAGCTGTTTTTT.

This rearrangement joins TRBV27 to TRBJ2-7; D gene unclear. Between the trimmed V and J ends, which lost 4 bases and 7 bases, there was a span of 8 bases. Per germline, CDR1 MNHEY and CDR2 SMNVEV (reference sequence). The CDR3 extends over 11 amino acids. In nucleotides, the CDR3 is TGTGCCAGCAGTTCCCCCGTGGAGCAGTACTTC. The encoded protein is CASSSPVEQYF.

The J gene is TRBJ2-7, the V gene TRBV28, with D unresolved. This CDR3 contains 11 residues. Looked up from germline, CDR1 is MDHEN and CDR2 is SYDVKM. The V gene lost 10 bases and the J gene lost 5 bases, with 12 bases spanning the gap. CDR3 coding DNA: TGTGCCACCAACTTGGGGAACGAGCAGTACTTC. Its translation: CATNLGNEQYF.